These 6 T cell receptor beta chains came from one sample sequenced in a study of radiotherapy plus CTLA-4 blockade in lung cancer. Repertoires were generated with immunoSEQ multiplex PCR, while TCRdb's copy carries only in-frame clones and drops some. The data hold about 64,000 clones, with approximately 65% observed a single time. The material was peripheral blood, obtained from a patient treated with radiotherapy plus ipilimumab. These receptors all come from a human donor with non-small cell lung cancer whose response to radiotherapy plus ipilimumab could not be evaluated.

This clone was recorded a few times. The chain couples TRBV28 to TRBJ2-3; TRBD1 agrees at 9 bases. Germline V gene data show CDR1 as MDHEN and CDR2 as SYDVKM. This CDR3 comprises 15 residues. Trimming removed 6 bases from V and 3 bases from J; junction bases left unmatched: 7. The CDR3 loop reads CASSPGTGITDTQYF. The CDR3 region has the DNA TGTGCCAGCAGCCCCGGGACAGGGATAACAGATACGCAGTATTTT.

This clone is medium-sized by share. This chain joins TRBV12-5 and TRBJ1-5; TRBD1 matches 9 bases. The ends lost 0 bases at V and 2 bases at J; junction bases unmatched: 11. Germline V CDR1 and CDR2: LGHNT, FRNRAP. The CDR3 is 19 amino acids. In DNA form, the CDR3 reads TGTGCTAGTGGTTTGGTAGCTGGACAGGGGAATATGGGCAATCAGCCCCAGCATTTT. It translates to CASGLVAGQGNMGNQPQHF.

The V and J genes are TRBV7-2 and TRBJ2-7, with 9 bases aligning to TRBD1. From germline, CDR1 is SGHTA and CDR2 FQGNSA. Trimming cost V 4 bases and J 0 bases; bases outside gene matches: 7. The CDR3 is 16 amino acids. The CDR3 DNA reads as TGTGCCAGCAGCTCCCACAGGGGGCTTAGCTCCTACGAGCAGTACTTC. Amino acid sequence: CASSSHRGLSSYEQYF. Together with reference TRBV7-2 and TRBJ2-7, the CDR3 gives the full variable domain: GAGVSQSPSNKVTEKGKDVELRCDPISGHTALYWYRQSLGQGLEFLIYFQGNSAPDKSGLPSDRFSAERTGGSVSTLTIQRTQQEDSAVYLCASSSHRGLSSYEQYFGPGTRLTVT.

The V gene is TRBV5-6, the J gene TRBJ1-6, with D unclear. The germline V and J ends were trimmed by 2 bases and 9 bases, with 15 bases remaining between them. Germline lookup yields CDR1 SGHDT and CDR2 YYEEEE. The CDR3 covers 15 residues. CDR3 amino acids: CASSFFSGDRSPLHF. In DNA form, the CDR3 reads TGTGCCAGCAGCTTTTTCTCCGGGGATCGTTCACCCCTCCACTTT. Based on the CDR3 plus reference TRBV5-6 and TRBJ1-6, the full variable domain is DAGVTQSPTHLIKTRGQQVTLRCSPKSGHDTVSWYQQALGQGPQFIFQYYEEEERQRGNFPDRFSGHQFPNYSSELNVNALLLGDSALYLCASSFFSGDRSPLHFGNGTRLTVT.

This chain joins TRBV25-1 and TRBJ2-5, with 9 bases lining up with TRBD1. The CDR3 has 15 residues. V shed 0 bases, J shed 7 bases, and the junction held 6 bases outside the gene matches. The germline V gene has CDR1 MGHDK and CDR2 SYGVNS. CDR3 protein: CASSEYRTGAGTQYF. The CDR3, as DNA: TGTGCCAGCAGTGAATATAGGACAGGGGCTGGGACCCAGTACTTC.

The chain combines TRBV5-1 with TRBJ1-5, with TRBD1 matching over 7 bases. The germline V gene has CDR1 SGHRS and CDR2 YFSETQ. V was pared by 0 bases and J by 4 bases, with 4 bases of the junction left unmatched. This CDR3 is built from 15 residues. The CDR3, as DNA: TGCGCCAGCAGCTTGGCGGGACAGCAAAATCAGCCCCAGCATTTT. Its translation is CASSLAGQQNQPQHF.